This T cell receptor (beta chain) was obtained from a study of blood T cell repertoires in COVID-19. About the study: The cDNA or gDNA used as material had been derived from T cells, B-cell-depleted T cells, or PBMCs.

The table came from immunoSEQ multiplex PCR; TCRdb's copy has only in-frame clones and leaves some out. The sample comprises over 130,000 clones, over 75% of which are singletons, and less than 3% rests with the top ten. The CDR3 totals 16 residues. The germline CDR1 and CDR2 sequences are SGHRS and YFSETQ. Trimming took 0 bases from V and 4 from J; bases not matched to a gene: 3. Participants were aged about 18 to 100 years from some 24 US areas. Cohorts were assigned according to the clinical history that participants reported. For recovered donors of Cohort 3, there were two negative PCRs, clearance, or symptom resolution.

The source is a woman between 50 and 59 years old who had recovered from COVID-19. The specimen was PBMCs or T cells enriched from blood (not recorded which). The chain carries TRBV5-1 and TRBJ2-1; 11 nucleotides line up with TRBD2. CDR3 nucleotide sequence: TGCGCCAGCAGCTTGGTGGCTAGCGGGAGGTACAATGAGCAGTTCTTC. This sequence encodes CASSLVASGRYNEQFF.